This T cell receptor beta chain was found in a study of blood T cell repertoires in COVID-19. Study details: Some COVID-19 samples were acute and others convalescent; all came from the United States, Italy and Spain. Sources were T cells, B-cell-depleted T cells, or PBMCs; the material itself was cDNA or gDNA.

Clones were read by immunoSEQ multiplex PCR, and TCRdb kept only the in-frame ones, dropping some. The table has about 360,000 clones, approximately 86% seen once. Seattle's cohort entered during active infection and was followed longitudinally. The V and J ends lost 2 bases and 7 bases respectively, with 11 bases between them. CDR3 length equals 13 residues. Germline V CDR1 and CDR2: KGHSH, LQKENI. Source material: peripheral blood. The receptor was derived from a woman aged 55-70 years with COVID-19, enrolled during active disease. This sequence joins TRBV18 and TRBJ1-2, with D unclear. CDR3: CASSPSEGGGYTF. CDR3 bases: TGTGCCAGCTCACCAAGTGAGGGCGGTGGCTACACCTTC.